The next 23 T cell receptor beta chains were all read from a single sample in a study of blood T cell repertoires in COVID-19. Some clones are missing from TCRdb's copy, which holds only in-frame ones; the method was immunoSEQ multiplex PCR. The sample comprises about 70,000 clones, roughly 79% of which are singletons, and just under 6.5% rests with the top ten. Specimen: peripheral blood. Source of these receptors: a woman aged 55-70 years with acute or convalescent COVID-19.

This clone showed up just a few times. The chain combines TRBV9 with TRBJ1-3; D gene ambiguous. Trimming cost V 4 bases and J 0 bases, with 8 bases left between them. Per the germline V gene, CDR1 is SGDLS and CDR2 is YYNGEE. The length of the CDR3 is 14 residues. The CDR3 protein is CASSPEGSGNTIYF. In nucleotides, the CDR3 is TGTGCCAGCAGCCCCGAGGGCTCTGGAAACACCATATATTTT.

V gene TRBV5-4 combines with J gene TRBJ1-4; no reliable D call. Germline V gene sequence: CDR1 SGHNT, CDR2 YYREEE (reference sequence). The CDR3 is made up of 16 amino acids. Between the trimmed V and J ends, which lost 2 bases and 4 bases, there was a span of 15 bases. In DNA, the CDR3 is TGTGCCAGCAGCTTTGGCGGGCAGACCTATAATGAAAAACTGTTTTTT. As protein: CASSFGGQTYNEKLFF.

CDR3 sequence reads: CASSEAGGPYSEQFF. CDR3 bases: TGTGCCAGCAGTGAAGCGGGGGGGCCGTATAGTGAGCAGTTCTTC. The chain joins TRBV2 to TRBJ2-1; tentative D call: TRBD2 (7 bases). CDR3 length: 15 amino acids. Germline V CDR1 and CDR2: SNHLY, FYNNEI. Trimming took 0 bases from V and 9 from J, leaving 15 bases between them.

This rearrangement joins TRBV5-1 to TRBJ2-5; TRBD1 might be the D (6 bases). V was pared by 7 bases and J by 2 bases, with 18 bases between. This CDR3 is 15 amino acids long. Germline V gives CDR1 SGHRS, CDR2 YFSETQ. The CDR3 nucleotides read TGCGCCAGCCAAAGAACCGGGACACCTCAAGAGACCCAGTACTTC. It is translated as CASQRTGTPQETQYF.

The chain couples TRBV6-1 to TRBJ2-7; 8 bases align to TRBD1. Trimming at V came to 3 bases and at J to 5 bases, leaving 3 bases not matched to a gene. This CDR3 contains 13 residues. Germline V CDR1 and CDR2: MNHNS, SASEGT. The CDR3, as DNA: TGTGCCAGCAGTGATCAGGACAGGGACGAGCAGTACTTC. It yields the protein CASSDQDRDEQYF.

The CDR3 here is CASSLRRGRLSGNTIYF. The CDR3, as DNA: TGTGCCAGCAGCTTGAGGAGGGGACGGCTCTCTGGAAACACCATATATTTT. J is TRBJ1-3 and V is TRBV5-6; D is possibly TRBD1 (5 bases). V lost 1 base, J lost 0 bases, and 14 bases lay in between. The germline V gene has CDR1 SGHDT and CDR2 YYEEEE. The CDR3 runs 17 residues.

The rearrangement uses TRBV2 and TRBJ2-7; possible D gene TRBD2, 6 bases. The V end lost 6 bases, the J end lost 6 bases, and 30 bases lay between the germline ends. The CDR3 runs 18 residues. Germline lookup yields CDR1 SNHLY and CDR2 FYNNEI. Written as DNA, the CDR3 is TGTGCCAGCAGCTCCTTCCGGGCAGGACTTGGGACTGGTCGCGAGCAGTACTTC. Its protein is CASSSFRAGLGTGREQYF.

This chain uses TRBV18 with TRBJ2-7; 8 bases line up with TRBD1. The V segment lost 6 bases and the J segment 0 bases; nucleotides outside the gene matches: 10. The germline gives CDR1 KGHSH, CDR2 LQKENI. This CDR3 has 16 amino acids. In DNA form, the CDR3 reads TGTGCCAGCTCCCCGCAGGGGGCAGGGAGCTCCTACGAGCAGTACTTC. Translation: CASSPQGAGSSYEQYF.

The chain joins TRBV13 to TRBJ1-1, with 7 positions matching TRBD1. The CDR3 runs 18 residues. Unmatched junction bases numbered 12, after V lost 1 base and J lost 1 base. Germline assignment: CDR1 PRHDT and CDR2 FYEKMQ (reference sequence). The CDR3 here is CASSLAISTGTSNTEAFF. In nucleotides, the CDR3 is TGTGCCAGCAGCTTAGCCATATCGACAGGGACTTCGAACACTGAAGCTTTCTTT.

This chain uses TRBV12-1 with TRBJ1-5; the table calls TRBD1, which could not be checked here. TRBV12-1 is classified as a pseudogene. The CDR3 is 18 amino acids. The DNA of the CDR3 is TGTGCCAGGGCCGACCCGGGACAGGGGGCAAGTAGCAATCAGCCCCAGCATTTT. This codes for CARADPGQGASSNQPQHF.

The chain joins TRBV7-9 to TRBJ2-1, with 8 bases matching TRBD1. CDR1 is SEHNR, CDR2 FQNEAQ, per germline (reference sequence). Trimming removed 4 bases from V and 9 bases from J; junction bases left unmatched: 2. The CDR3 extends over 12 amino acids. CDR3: CASSSGGVEQFF. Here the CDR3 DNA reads TGTGCCAGCAGCTCAGGGGGCGTTGAGCAGTTCTTC.

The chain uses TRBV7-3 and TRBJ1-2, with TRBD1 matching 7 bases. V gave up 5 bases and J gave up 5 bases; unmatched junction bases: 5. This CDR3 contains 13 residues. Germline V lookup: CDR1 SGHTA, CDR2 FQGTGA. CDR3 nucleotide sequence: TGTGCCAGCAGCCAACAGGGGTCTTATGGCTACACCTTC. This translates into CASSQQGSYGYTF. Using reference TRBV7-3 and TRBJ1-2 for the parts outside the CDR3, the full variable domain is GAGVSQTPSNKVTEKGKYVELRCDPISGHTALYWYRQSLGQGPEFLIYFQGTGAADDSGLPNDRFFAVRPEGSVSTLKIQRTERGDSAVYLCASSQQGSYGYTFGSGTRLTVV.

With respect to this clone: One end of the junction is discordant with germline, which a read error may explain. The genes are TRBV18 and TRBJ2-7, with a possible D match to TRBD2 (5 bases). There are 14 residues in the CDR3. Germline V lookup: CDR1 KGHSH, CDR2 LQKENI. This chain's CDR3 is CASSPGDGTKSSDF. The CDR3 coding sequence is TGTGCCAGCTCACCGGGAGACGGAACCAAATCATCCGACTTC.

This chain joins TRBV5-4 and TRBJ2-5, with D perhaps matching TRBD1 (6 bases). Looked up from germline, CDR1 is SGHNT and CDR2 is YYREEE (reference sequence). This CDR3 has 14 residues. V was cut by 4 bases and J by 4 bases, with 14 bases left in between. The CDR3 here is CASSAKQGGETQYF. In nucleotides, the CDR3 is TGTGCCAGCAGCGCGAAACAGGGTGGAGAGACCCAGTACTTC.

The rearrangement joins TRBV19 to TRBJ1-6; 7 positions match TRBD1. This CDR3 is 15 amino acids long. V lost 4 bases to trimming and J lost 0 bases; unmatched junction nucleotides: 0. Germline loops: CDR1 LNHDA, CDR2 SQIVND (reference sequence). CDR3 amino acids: CASSRQGSYNSPLHF. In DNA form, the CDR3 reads TGTGCCAGTAGTAGACAGGGCTCCTATAATTCACCCCTCCACTTT. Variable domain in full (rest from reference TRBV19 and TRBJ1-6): DGGITQSPKYLFRKEGQNVTLSCEQNLNHDAMYWYRQDPGQGLRLIYYSQIVNDFQKGDIAEGYSVSREKKESFPLTVTSAQKNPTAFYLCASSRQGSYNSPLHFGNGTRLTVT.

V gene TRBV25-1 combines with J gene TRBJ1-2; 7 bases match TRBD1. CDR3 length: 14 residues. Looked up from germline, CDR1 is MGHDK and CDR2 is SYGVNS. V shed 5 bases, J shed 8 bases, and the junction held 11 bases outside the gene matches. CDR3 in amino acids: CASSPPGQEKGYTF. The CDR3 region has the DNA TGTGCCAGCAGTCCCCCCGGACAGGAGAAAGGCTACACCTTC.

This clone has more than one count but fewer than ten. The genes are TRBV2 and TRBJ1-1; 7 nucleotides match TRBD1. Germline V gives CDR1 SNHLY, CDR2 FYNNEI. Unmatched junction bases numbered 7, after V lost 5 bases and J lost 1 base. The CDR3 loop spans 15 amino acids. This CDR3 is CASSRQGAGNTEAFF. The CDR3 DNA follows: TGTGCCAGCAGTCGACAGGGAGCTGGGAACACTGAAGCTTTCTTT.

CDR3 sequence (DNA): TGTGCCAGCAACGATGGGACAGGGAACTATGGCTACACCTTC. It translates to CASNDGTGNYGYTF. The V and J genes are TRBV28 and TRBJ1-2; 9 bases are a match to TRBD1. The CDR3 has 14 residues. V lost 7 bases and J lost 2; bases outside the gene matches: 5. Germline values: CDR1 MDHEN, CDR2 SYDVKM.

As DNA, the CDR3 is TGTGCCAGCAGCCCAACAGGGGGCCCCTCCTACGAGCAGTACTTC. Encoded protein: CASSPTGGPSYEQYF. V and J are TRBV7-3 and TRBJ2-7, with 9 bases matching TRBD1. The length of the CDR3 is 15 residues. V was clipped by 5 bases and J by 0 bases; unmatched bases: 5. Per the germline V gene, CDR1 is SGHTA and CDR2 is FQGTGA.

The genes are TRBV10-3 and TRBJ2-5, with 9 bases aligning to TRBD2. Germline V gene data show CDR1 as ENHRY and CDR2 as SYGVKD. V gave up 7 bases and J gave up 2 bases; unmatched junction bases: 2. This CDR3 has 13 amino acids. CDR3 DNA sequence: TGTGCCATCAAGGCGGGGGGGCAAGAGACCCAGTACTTC. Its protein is CAIKAGGQETQYF.

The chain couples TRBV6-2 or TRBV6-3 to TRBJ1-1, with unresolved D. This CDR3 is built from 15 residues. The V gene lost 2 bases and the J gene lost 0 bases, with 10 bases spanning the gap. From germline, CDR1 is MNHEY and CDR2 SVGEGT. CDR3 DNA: TGTGCCAGCAGTTACGGAGGGAGGGTGAACACTGAAGCTTTCTTT. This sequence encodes CASSYGGRVNTEAFF.

CDR3 protein: CASRLNRVQGSAFF. DNA for the CDR3: TGTGCCAGCAGGCTGAACAGGGTCCAGGGGTCGGCTTTCTTT. The genes are TRBV5-5 and TRBJ1-1, with D perhaps TRBD1 (6 bases). CDR1 and CDR2 from the germline V gene are SGHKS and YYEKEE (reference sequence). V was cut by 5 bases and J by 11 bases, with 22 bases left in between. This CDR3 contains 14 residues.

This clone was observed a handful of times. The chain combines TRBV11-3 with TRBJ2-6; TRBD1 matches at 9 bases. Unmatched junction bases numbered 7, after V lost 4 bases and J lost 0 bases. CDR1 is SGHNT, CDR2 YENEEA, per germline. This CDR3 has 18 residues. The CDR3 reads CASSSMTGGNSGANVLTF. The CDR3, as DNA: TGTGCCAGCAGCTCCATGACAGGGGGGAACTCTGGGGCCAACGTCCTGACTTTC.